Listed below are T cell receptor beta chains from one sample, sequenced in a study of response to subunit inactivated influenza vaccine. One entry per CDR3 protein results from TCRdb running MiXCR on the RT-PCR reads. The sample includes more than 550,000 distinct CDR3 sequences, 10% to 15% of them seen just once. Sample: PBMCs from blood, taken on the day of vaccination. The receptors originated from a man in his forties or fifties who received an inactivated influenza vaccine. The CDR3 runs from the conserved cysteine through the conserved F or W. The D gene is left open where the match is weak. Size tells how often a clone was seen (once, few, many) or the class of an expanded clone, and some rows leave it out.

CASSQGTAFGYGYTF,TGTGCCAGCAGCCAAGGGACAGCCTTCGGCTATGGCTACACCTTC,.,TRBJ1-2,.,TRBV3-1,15
CASSLRRGAGVTQYF,TGTGCCAGCAGCTTACGCAGGGGCGCCGGGGTTACGCAGTATTTT,.,TRBJ2-3,.,TRBV7-2,15
CASSSGQGAEKLFF,TGTGCCAGCAGCTCCGGACAGGGGGCAGAAAAACTGTTTTTT,TRBD1,TRBJ1-4,.,TRBV12-3/TRBV12-4,14
CSGTGGSSGNTIYF,TGCAGCGGTACAGGGGGGAGCTCTGGAAACACCATATATTTT,TRBD1,TRBJ1-3,few,TRBV29-1,14
CASSHSGTSELTSTDTQYF,TGTGCCAGCAGCCACTCCGGGACTAGCGAGTTAACTAGCACAGATACGCAGTATTTT,TRBD2,TRBJ2-3,.,TRBV13,19
CASTQTRGSGNTIYF,TGTGCCAGCACCCAGACCCGAGGCTCTGGAAACACCATATATTTT,.,TRBJ1-3,few,TRBV7-9,15
CASSLGSLNTEAFF,TGCGCCAGCAGCTTGGGCAGCTTGAACACTGAAGCTTTCTTT,.,TRBJ1-1,many,TRBV5-1,14
CASRRGGTGTYEQYF,TGTGCCAGCAGGCGGGGGGGGACGGGTACCTACGAGCAGTACTTC,TRBD2,TRBJ2-7,.,TRBV28,15
CAISVGSGTSSYNEQFF,TGTGCCATCAGTGTGGGTAGCGGGACTAGCTCCTACAATGAGCAGTTCTTC,TRBD2,TRBJ2-1,many,TRBV10-3,17
CASRQTTGGISPGELFF,TGTGCCAGCAGGCAGACAACCGGGGGGATTTCGCCCGGGGAGCTGTTTTTT,TRBD2,TRBJ2-2,.,TRBV12-3/TRBV12-4,17
CASSLSPGGFTDTQYF,TGTGCCAGCAGCTTATCGCCAGGGGGGTTCACAGATACGCAGTATTTT,.,TRBJ2-3,many,TRBV7-9,16
CATSDARGVVDQPQHF,TGTGCCACCAGTGATGCCAGAGGGGTAGTTGATCAGCCCCAGCATTTT,.,TRBJ1-5,.,TRBV24-1,16
CASSSTSGSTYNEQFF,TGTGCCAGCAGCAGCACTAGCGGGAGTACCTACAATGAGCAGTTCTTC,TRBD2,TRBJ2-1,many,TRBV7-9,16
CASSAQGRREQYF,TGTGCCAGCAGCGCACAGGGAAGAAGGGAGCAGTACTTC,.,TRBJ2-7,few,TRBV7-2,13
CASSTKQENTEAFF,TGCGCCAGCAGCACAAAACAGGAGAACACTGAAGCTTTCTTT,.,TRBJ1-1,few,TRBV4-1,14
CASSQSRDRYTDTQYF,TGTGCCAGCAGCCAAAGCCGGGACAGGTACACAGATACGCAGTATTTT,TRBD1,TRBJ2-3,.,TRBV14,16
CASSQGRLAGSTDTQYF,TGTGCCAGCAGCCAAGGGAGACTAGCGGGGAGCACAGATACGCAGTATTTT,TRBD2,TRBJ2-3,few,TRBV3-1,17
CASSNRDEQYF,TGTGCCAGCAGTAACAGGGACGAGCAGTACTTC,.,TRBJ2-7,.,TRBV28,11
CASSQDTGRPDTQYF,TGCGCCAGCAGCCAAGATACAGGGAGGCCAGATACGCAGTATTTT,.,TRBJ2-3,few,TRBV4-3,15
CASSPPGQGDNEKLFF,TGTGCCAGCAGTCCCCCTGGACAGGGTGATAATGAAAAACTGTTTTTT,TRBD1,TRBJ1-4,many,TRBV12-3/TRBV12-4,16
CSTGTSARRYVKEQFF,TGCAGTACCGGGACTAGCGCGAGGAGGTACGTGAAGGAGCAGTTCTTC,TRBD2,TRBJ2-1,.,TRBV20-1,16
CASSLPSSGGYNEQFF,TGCGCCAGCAGCTTGCCGTCTAGCGGGGGTTACAATGAGCAGTTCTTC,TRBD2,TRBJ2-1,.,TRBV5-1,16
CATSDLGVAYNEQFF,TGTGCCACCAGTGATTTAGGGGTAGCCTACAATGAGCAGTTCTTC,.,TRBJ2-1,.,TRBV24-1,15
CCARKGGSGANVLTF,TGCTGTGCTAGAAAGGGAGGCTCTGGGGCCAACGTCCTGACTTTC,.,TRBJ2-6,.,TRBV20-1,15
CAITTRQGGTTEAFF,TGTGCCATCACAACCCGACAAGGGGGCACCACTGAAGCTTTCTTT,TRBD1,TRBJ1-1,.,TRBV2,15
CASSLGARDEKLFF,TGTGCCAGCAGCTTAGGTGCCAGGGATGAAAAACTGTTTTTT,.,TRBJ1-4,.,TRBV11-2,14
CSASKVVFQEQYF,TGCAGTGCTAGTAAGGTAGTGTTCCAGGAGCAGTACTTC,.,TRBJ2-7,.,TRBV20-1,13
CAISGQGSTDTQYF,TGTGCCATCAGTGGACAGGGGAGCACAGATACGCAGTATTTT,TRBD1,TRBJ2-3,few,TRBV10-3,14
CASSPAGRGAYEQYF,TGTGCCAGCAGCCCCGCGGGAAGGGGAGCCTACGAGCAGTACTTC,.,TRBJ2-7,many,TRBV12-3/TRBV12-4,15
CASSHPIEREGGNEQFF,TGTGCCAGCAGCCACCCCATTGAGCGGGAGGGCGGTAATGAGCAGTTCTTC,TRBD2,TRBJ2-1,.,TRBV9,17
CASSQEPGQGSYTF,TGCGCCAGCAGCCAAGAACCCGGACAGGGAAGCTACACCTTC,TRBD1,TRBJ1-2,few,TRBV4-3,14
CASSWGTSLADTQYF,TGTGCCAGCAGCTGGGGGACTAGCCTTGCAGATACGCAGTATTTT,TRBD2,TRBJ2-3,.,TRBV7-2,15
CASSSYSGVSYNEQFF,TGTGCCAGCAGTTCTTATAGCGGAGTCTCCTACAATGAGCAGTTCTTC,.,TRBJ2-1,.,TRBV12-3/TRBV12-4,16
CASSQDIQREHNEQFF,TGCGCCAGCAGCCAAGATATCCAGCGGGAGCACAATGAGCAGTTCTTC,TRBD2,TRBJ2-1,.,TRBV4-3,16
CASRMGGSYEQYF,TGTGCCAGCCGTATGGGTGGAAGCTACGAACAGTACTTC,.,TRBJ2-7,.,TRBV25-1,13
CSAKNSREGLGTEAFF,TGCAGTGCCAAGAATTCTAGGGAGGGATTAGGCACTGAAGCTTTCTTT,.,TRBJ1-1,.,TRBV20-1,16
CASSQARVRPGNTIYF,TGTGCCAGCAGCCAAGCTCGAGTGAGGCCTGGAAACACCATATATTTT,.,TRBJ1-3,.,TRBV3-1,16
CASSALSGSGKTQYF,TGTGCCAGCAGTGCCCTTAGCGGGAGTGGTAAGACCCAGTACTTC,TRBD2,TRBJ2-5,many,TRBV2,15
CASSQEWVRTLSGANVLTF,TGCGCCAGCAGCCAAGAGTGGGTCAGAACACTCTCTGGGGCCAACGTCCTGACTTTC,.,TRBJ2-6,few,TRBV4-3,19
CASSPDRGQGYTF,TGTGCCAGCAGTCCAGACAGGGGGCAAGGCTACACCTTC,TRBD1,TRBJ1-2,many,TRBV12-3/TRBV12-4,13
CASSSPGLAGMGNEQFF,TGTGCCAGCAGCTCCCCGGGACTAGCGGGAATGGGGAATGAGCAGTTCTTC,TRBD2,TRBJ2-1,.,TRBV5-8,17